This T cell receptor beta chain is drawn from a study of CXCR3-negative and CXCR3-positive naive CD8 T cells. TRB cDNA libraries were made by UMI-labeled 5' RACE. TCRdb processed the 5' RACE reads again and assigns one entry to each CDR3 protein, with no DNA. The listing records tens of thousands of distinct CDR3 sequences. As to this clonotype: Its antigen is currently unknown.

Study-wide points: Naive cells that were CXCR3-positive had more hydrophobic TRB CDR3s (compared with CXCR3-negative naive cells).

Germline CDR1 is MGHDK and CDR2 is SYGVNS. The CDR3 extends over 14 amino acids. The chain recombines TRBV25-1 with TRBJ1-2; TCRdb's assignment of TRBD1 cannot be checked, as there is no DNA. Sequenced material: naive CXCR3+ CD8+ T cells from blood. The subset: CD45RO-CCR7+CD27+CD95- naive CD8+ T cells expressing CXCR3 (TNR3+). The source is a human donor in good health. Some clones in this sample may be carry-over from other donors' samples. CDR3 in amino acids: CASSAQTVDYGYTF.